One and the same sample provided the 26 T cell receptor beta chains below, sequenced in a study of cytomegalovirus exposure and HLA in healthy donors. Using immunoSEQ multiplex PCR, the repertoire was profiled, and TCRdb retains in-frame clones only, with some absent. The sample contains about 160,000 clones, 86% of which appear only once. Sequencing used PBMCs. The receptors were gathered from a woman younger than 35 in good health and CMV-seronegative.

This sequence joins TRBV6-1 and TRBJ1-5; 8 bases align to TRBD1. The V gene's germline CDR1 is MNHNS and CDR2 SASEGT. V trimming: 6 bases; J trimming: 2 bases; junction bases outside the gene matches: 12. This CDR3 has 17 amino acids. The CDR3 sequence is CASRETRGRGGNQPQHF. CDR3 nucleotide sequence: TGTGCCAGCAGGGAAACCAGGGGGCGCGGGGGCAATCAGCCCCAGCATTTT.

The CDR3 loop is CASSDRTAQGGNQPQHF. The CDR3 coding sequence is TGTGCCAGCAGTGACCGGACAGCCCAAGGGGGCAATCAGCCCCAGCATTTT. The chain is built from TRBV6-1 and TRBJ1-5, with D possibly matching TRBD1 (6 bases). CDR1 MNHNS and CDR2 SASEGT come from the germline V gene. With 3 bases removed from V and 2 bases from J, the gap between germline ends came to 17 bases. The length of the CDR3 is 17 residues.

This rearrangement joins TRBV5-1 to TRBJ2-7; D might be TRBD1 (6 bases). The CDR3 has 13 residues. V lost 4 bases to trimming and J lost 5 bases, with 13 bases between them. Looked up from germline, CDR1 is SGHRS and CDR2 is YFSETQ. The CDR3 DNA reads TGCGCCAGCAGCCCCGCAGGGGTCCACGAGCAGTACTTC. It encodes CASSPAGVHEQYF.

This chain joins TRBV4-3 and TRBJ1-5; the D gene is possibly TRBD1 (5 bases). Germline CDR1 reads LGHNA; CDR2 reads YSLEER. The V and J ends lost 4 bases and 4 bases respectively, with 23 bases between them. The length of the CDR3 is 18 residues. The CDR3, as DNA: TGCGCCAGCAGCCCAGCCCCACCGGCAGGGAAGGTAAATCAGCCCCAGCATTTT. Its protein product is CASSPAPPAGKVNQPQHF.

The sample holds a few counts of this clone. The chain uses TRBV7-2 and TRBJ1-1; 10 bases are a match to TRBD1. The CDR3 is 14 amino acids. Germline values: CDR1 SGHTA, CDR2 FQGNSA. J was trimmed by 5 bases and V by 4 bases; bases with no gene match: 4. The CDR3 DNA follows: TGTGCCAGCAGCTCGACAGGGGGCGGGACTGAAGCTTTCTTT. Amino acid sequence: CASSSTGGGTEAFF.

The chain couples TRBV4-2 to TRBJ2-7, with 13 bases fitting TRBD2. Germline CDR1 is LGHNA and CDR2 is YNFKEQ. After removal of 2 bases from V and 3 bases from J, the junction contained 1 base not matched to a gene. The CDR3 is made up of 15 amino acids. DNA for the CDR3: TGTGCCAGCAGCCAACGGACTAGCGGGAGCTACGAGCAGTACTTC. The encoded protein is CASSQRTSGSYEQYF.

This clone has only one observation. V gene TRBV7-2 combines with J gene TRBJ2-2, with TRBD2 matching over 9 bases. Trimming cost V 2 bases and J 1 base; bases outside gene matches: 2. Germline V lookup: CDR1 SGHTA, CDR2 FQGNSA. CDR3 length: 16 residues. The CDR3 nucleotides are TGTGCCAGCAGCTTACTAGCGGGGCAGAACACCGGGGAGCTGTTTTTT. Translating it yields CASSLLAGQNTGELFF.

This clone was picked up a small number of times. The rearrangement links TRBV10-1 to TRBJ2-3; D not certain. Germline V gene sequence: CDR1 WNHNN, CDR2 SYGVQD (reference sequence). The V end lost 2 bases, the J end lost 5 bases, and 8 bases lay between the germline ends. CDR3 length equals 13 residues. The CDR3 DNA sequence: TGCGCCAGCAGTGAGAGACATGGAGATACGCAGTATTTT. Amino acid sequence: CASSERHGDTQYF.

The chain uses TRBV11-2 and TRBJ2-1; 9 bases match TRBD2. The CDR3 is made up of 14 amino acids. V was pared by 3 bases and J by 11 bases, with 8 bases of the junction left unmatched. In germline, CDR1 is SGHAT, CDR2 FQNNGV. This chain's CDR3 is CASSFFRREGQQFF. Here the CDR3 DNA reads TGTGCCAGCAGCTTCTTTCGGCGGGAGGGACAGCAGTTCTTC.

V usage is TRBV11-3 and J usage is TRBJ2-1; D perhaps matches TRBD2 (6 bases). V lost 5 bases to trimming and J lost 9 bases, with 23 bases between them. CDR1 SGHNT and CDR2 YENEEA come from the germline V gene. This CDR3 is built from 16 residues. The CDR3 is CASSLQPGRELGEQFF. In DNA form, the CDR3 reads TGTGCCAGCAGCCTCCAGCCGGGTCGGGAGCTAGGTGAGCAGTTCTTC.

This clone was observed a single time. This rearrangement joins TRBV7-8 to TRBJ1-2, with no clear D. Germline CDR1 reads SGHVS; CDR2 reads FQNEAQ. Trimming shortened V by 5 bases and J by 2 bases, and 24 bases separated the two germline ends. This CDR3 has 18 amino acids. CDR3 DNA sequence: TGTGCCAGCAGCCCAGAGGGTCTAGCGGGATCTGGGAACTATGGCTACACCTTC. Translated, it gives CASSPEGLAGSGNYGYTF.

As regards this clone: The same CDR3 is also encoded by other DNA sequences in this sample. The V call is TRBV7-2, the J call TRBJ2-3; 12 positions match TRBD2. V was clipped by 3 bases and J by 4 bases; unmatched bases: 2. Germline loops: CDR1 SGHTA, CDR2 FQGNSA. CDR3 length: 15 amino acids. Here the CDR3 DNA reads TGTGCCAGCAGCTTGCTAGCGGGAGGGGCAGATACGCAGTATTTT. This translates into CASSLLAGGADTQYF.

This chain joins TRBV5-5 and TRBJ1-2; 8 bases agree with TRBD1. J gave up 4 bases and V 4 bases, and 9 bases lay outside the gene matches. Germline assignment: CDR1 SGHKS and CDR2 YYEKEE (reference sequence). The CDR3 is 15 amino acids. This chain's CDR3 is CASSPPLDRGYGYTF. The CDR3 DNA follows: TGTGCCAGCAGCCCACCCCTCGACAGGGGCTATGGCTACACCTTC.

The J gene is TRBJ1-3, the V gene TRBV6-5, with D perhaps matching TRBD1 (6 bases). The CDR3 is 15 amino acids. The V gene lost 0 bases and the J gene lost 4 bases, with 10 bases spanning the gap. Germline-derived CDR1 and CDR2 are MNHEY and SVGAGI. Written as DNA, the CDR3 is TGTGCCAGCAGTTACTCCTACAGGGAAGGAAACACCATATATTTT. Protein product: CASSYSYREGNTIYF.

The CDR3 is CASPSRQDRRTDTQYF. The CDR3, as DNA: TGTGCCAGCCCCTCAAGGCAGGACAGAAGGACTGATACCCAGTACTTC. The chain is built from TRBV6-4 and TRBJ2-5; D perhaps matches TRBD1 (6 bases). The length of the CDR3 is 16 residues. V dropped 8 bases and J dropped 8 bases, with 27 bases sitting between them. Germline CDR1 and CDR2: MRHNA and SNTAGT.

The gene calls are TRBV4-2 and TRBJ2-1; 7 bases match TRBD2. With 0 bases clipped from V and 4 bases from J, the junction kept 6 bases outside the gene matches. The CDR3 has 16 residues. CDR1 is LGHNA and CDR2 is YNFKEQ in the germline V gene. CDR3 loop: CASSQDGASGYNEQFF. CDR3 DNA sequence: TGTGCCAGCAGCCAAGATGGGGCTAGCGGTTACAATGAGCAGTTCTTC.

Only a few counts were recorded for this clone. This chain uses TRBV27 with TRBJ1-2; 8 nucleotides agree with TRBD1. The length of the CDR3 is 16 residues. V shed 4 bases, J shed 4 bases, and the junction held 11 bases outside the gene matches. CDR1 and CDR2 from the germline V gene are MNHEY and SMNVEV (reference sequence). The CDR3 reads CASSSGQVGFGYGYTF. CDR3 coding DNA: TGTGCCAGCAGTTCGGGACAGGTGGGGTTTGGCTATGGCTACACCTTC.

The J gene is TRBJ1-2, the V gene TRBV5-4; D is undetermined. The CDR3 is made up of 14 amino acids. Per germline, CDR1 SGHNT and CDR2 YYREEE (reference sequence). V was pared by 3 bases and J by 8 bases, with 17 bases between. The CDR3 DNA is TGTGCCAGCAGCTCCGGGAGTAGAGAAGGCGGCTACACCTTC. Translated, it gives CASSSGSREGGYTF.

The genes are TRBV4-1 and TRBJ2-7, with a possible D match to TRBD2 (5 bases). Germline assignment: CDR1 MGHRA and CDR2 YSYEKL. Trimming left V 4 bases short and J 3 bases short, with 10 bases between. The CDR3 is made up of 13 amino acids. In DNA, the CDR3 is TGCGCCAGCAGCCTGGAGCGGCGCTACGAGCAGTACTTC. Its protein is CASSLERRYEQYF.

J is TRBJ1-1 and V is TRBV7-8; D might be TRBD1 (6 bases). CDR1 and CDR2 from the germline V gene are SGHVS and FQNEAQ. V lost 5 bases to trimming and J lost 6 bases, with 13 bases between them. The CDR3 is 13 amino acids. CDR3 amino acids: CASSPREGAEAFF. CDR3 bases: TGTGCCAGCAGCCCCCGTGAGGGGGCTGAAGCTTTCTTT.

The chain combines TRBV7-6 with TRBJ1-2, with a tentative D call TRBD1 (6 bases). The germline V and J ends were trimmed by 4 bases and 8 bases, with 11 bases remaining between them. The CDR3 covers 12 residues. The germline V gene encodes CDR1 SGHVS and CDR2 FNYEAQ. The CDR3 sequence is CASSSGTQGYTF. CDR3 bases: TGTGCCAGCAGCTCCGGGACACAGGGCTACACCTTC.

V is TRBV6-6 and J is TRBJ2-7; D not certain. CDR1 and CDR2 (germline): MNHNY, SVGAGI (reference sequence). The CDR3 contains 15 residues. Trimming removed 5 bases at V and 3 bases at J, with 17 bases between. For the CDR3, the DNA is TGTGCCAGCAGTGATGCAGGAAGCTTCAACTACGAGCAGTACTTC. This codes for CASSDAGSFNYEQYF.

The genes are TRBV19 and TRBJ1-4, with D possibly being TRBD1 (6 bases). The CDR3 extends over 13 amino acids. The germline V and J ends were trimmed by 6 bases and 12 bases, with 17 bases remaining between them. In germline, CDR1 is LNHDA, CDR2 SQIVND (reference sequence). The CDR3 spells CASSRGIISELFF. The CDR3 region has the DNA TGTGCCAGTAGCAGGGGTATAATTTCCGAACTGTTTTTT.

This chain connects TRBV18 to TRBJ1-2, with D maybe TRBD1 (6 bases). The V end lost 2 bases, the J end lost 4 bases, and 8 bases lay between the germline ends. The CDR3 spans 13 residues. Germline CDR1 KGHSH, CDR2 LQKENI. The CDR3: CASSPGQSYGYTF. CDR3 bases: TGTGCCAGCTCACCAGGACAGAGCTATGGCTACACCTTC.

This clone has a handful of counts. The V call is TRBV6-5, the J call TRBJ2-7; 11 bases agree with TRBD2. The CDR3 loop spans 13 amino acids. Germline CDR1 reads MNHEY; CDR2 reads SVGAGI. J was trimmed by 7 bases and V by 6 bases; bases with no gene match: 5. CDR3 sequence reads: CASRVAGGREQYF. CDR3 in DNA: TGTGCCAGCAGAGTAGCGGGGGGGCGGGAGCAGTACTTC.

The chain combines TRBV30 with TRBJ1-5; 7 bases match TRBD1. This CDR3 has 14 amino acids. Germline assignment: CDR1 GTSNPN and CDR2 SVGIG (reference sequence). V was clipped by 0 bases and J by 4 bases; unmatched bases: 3. This CDR3 reads CAWSVGTVNQPQHF. CDR3 nucleotides: TGTGCCTGGAGTGTAGGGACAGTTAATCAGCCCCAGCATTTT.